A selection of T cell receptor beta chains follows, all from one sample in a study of T-cell reconstitution after alpha-beta-depleted transplantation in children. TCRdb passed the PCR reads through MiXCR, listing each CDR3 protein once. The sample contains 330,000 or so distinct CDR3 sequences, 6% to 10% of which appear only once. The sequences come from peripheral blood, collected 360 days after TCRalphabeta/CD19-depleted stem cell transplant. The receptors shown here come from a female patient aged 2 to 10 who had a stem cell transplant for Fanconi anemia, so the T cells may come from the graft donor. CDR3s include the opening cysteine and the closing phenylalanine or tryptophan. Each record gives: CDR3 length, clone size, D gene, V gene, J gene, CDR3 DNA, CDR3 protein. The D gene is left open where the match is weak. A clone size is listed for some rows: how often the clone was seen (once, few, many), or a class if it is expanded.

20	many	-	TRBV11-2	TRBJ2-5	TGTGCCAGCAGCTTTGATGAGGGATGCCGAGATTTGTGTCCTAAAGAGACCCAGTACTTC	CASSFDEGCRDLCPKETQYF
15	-	-	TRBV24-1	TRBJ1-5	TGTGCCACCAGTGATTTGCCTCCTCCGAATCAGCCCCAGCATTTT	CATSDLPPPNQPQHF
14	-	-	TRBV9	TRBJ2-7	TGTGCCAGCGGCCCCTCGGGACTCTTCTACGAGCAGTACTTC	CASGPSGLFYEQYF
11	-	-	TRBV20-1	TRBJ2-1	TGCAGTGCTAGGACTAGGAATGAGCAGTTCTTC	CSARTRNEQFF
19	few	TRBD2	TRBV11-1	TRBJ2-1	TGTGCCAGCAGCTTAGGGGCTAGCGGGGGGCCGTTCCCTTACAATGAGCAGTTCTTC	CASSLGASGGPFPYNEQFF
17	many	-	TRBV7-2	TRBJ1-6	TGTGCCAGCAGCCTCCGGACGACAGGAGAATATAATTCACCCCTCCACTTT	CASSLRTTGEYNSPLHF
13	-	TRBD2	TRBV20-1	TRBJ2-7	TGCAGTGCCGCGGGAGGGTCCTCCTACGAGCAGTACTTC	CSAAGGSSYEQYF
15	few	-	TRBV4-1	TRBJ2-5	TGCGCCAGCAGCCAATCGGACAGAGGCCAAGAGACCCAGTACTTC	CASSQSDRGQETQYF
13	-	-	TRBV7-2	TRBJ2-7	TGTGCCAGCAGCCAACCACAGGGCCACGAGCAGTACTTC	CASSQPQGHEQYF
15	-	-	TRBV29-1	TRBJ1-2	TGCAGCGTCTTACAACATCCGGGACCGACCTATGGCTACACCTTC	CSVLQHPGPTYGYTF
11	many	-	TRBV29-1	TRBJ1-2	TGCAGCGTAAGGGGATTCTATGGCTACACCTTC	CSVRGFYGYTF
14	many	-	TRBV5-1	TRBJ2-5	TGCGCCAGCACCCGCTCAGGGGTCCAAGAGACCCAGTACTTC	CASTRSGVQETQYF
12	many	-	TRBV24-1	TRBJ2-5	TGTGCCGCCTCCAGGGGCCAAGAGACCCAGTACTTC	CAASRGQETQYF
16	many	-	TRBV11-2	TRBJ2-5	TGTGCCAGCAGAGCGGTGGTAGTGAGGGCCCAAGAGACCCAGTACTTC	CASRAVVVRAQETQYF
15	many	TRBD2	TRBV10-3	TRBJ2-2	TGTGCCATAAATGCGGGAGGGGGCAGCACCGGGGAGCTGTTTTTT	CAINAGGGSTGELFF